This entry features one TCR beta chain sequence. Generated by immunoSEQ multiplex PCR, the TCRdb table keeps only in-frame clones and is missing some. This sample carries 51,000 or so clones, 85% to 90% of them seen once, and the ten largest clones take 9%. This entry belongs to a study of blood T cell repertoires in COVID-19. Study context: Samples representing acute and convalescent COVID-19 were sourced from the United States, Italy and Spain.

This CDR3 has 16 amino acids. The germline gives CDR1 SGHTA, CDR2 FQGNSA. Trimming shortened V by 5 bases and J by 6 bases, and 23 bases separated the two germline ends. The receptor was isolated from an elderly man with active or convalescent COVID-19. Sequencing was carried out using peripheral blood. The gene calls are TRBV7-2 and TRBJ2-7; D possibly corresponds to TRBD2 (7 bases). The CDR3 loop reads CASSPPRGGGQSEQYF. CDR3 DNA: TGTGCCAGCAGCCCCCCTAGGGGGGGAGGGCAGTCCGAGCAGTACTTC.